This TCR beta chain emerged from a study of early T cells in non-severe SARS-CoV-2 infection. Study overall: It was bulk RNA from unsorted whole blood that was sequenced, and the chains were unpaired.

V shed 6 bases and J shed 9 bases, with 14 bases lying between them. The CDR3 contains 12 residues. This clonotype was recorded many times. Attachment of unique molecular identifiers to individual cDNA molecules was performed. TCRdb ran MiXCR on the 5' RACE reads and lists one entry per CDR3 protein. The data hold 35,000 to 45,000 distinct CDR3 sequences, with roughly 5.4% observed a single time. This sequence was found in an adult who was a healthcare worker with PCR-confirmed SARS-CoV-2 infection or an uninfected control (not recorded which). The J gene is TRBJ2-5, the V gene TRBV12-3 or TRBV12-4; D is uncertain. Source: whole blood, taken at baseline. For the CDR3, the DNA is TGTGCCAGCAGCCCGTCGGACGGTCCCCAGTACTTC. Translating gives CASSPSDGPQYF.